A single T cell receptor beta chain is shown here with its context. Which antigen it targets is not known. Base qualities are not at hand, and no much larger clone is one base apart. This sample is drawn from a study of blood T cells in healthy people across ages (dated by TCRdb to 2015 to 2017). Context from the whole study: In model experiments, template switching captured about one uniquely barcoded TCR beta cDNA molecule for every two T cells. To track age-related changes in TCR beta repertoire diversity, the study relied on deep sequencing normalized with unique cDNA molecular identifiers. The donors were divided into four age groups: young (average around 17 years), middle-aged (around 41), aged (under 70) and long-lived (roughly 82). To avoid experimental bias, donors of different ages were randomly spread across the sequencing lanes. Using the same blood draw, the study looked at two additional independent replicas of 1 million unique cDNA reads for two donors, one aged 18 to 30 and the other aged 80 or older.

The donors were 40 or so Caucasian individuals from Russia, aged roughly 6 to 100 years, who were systemically healthy. About 9.1 milliliters of peripheral blood were collected from each donor into EDTA-treated Vacutainer tubes. Ficoll-Paque density-gradient centrifugation was used to isolate PBMCs, with at least 6.5 million obtained per sample. Trizol reagent was used to extract total RNA from PBMCs, with at least 5.5 micrograms per sample. For every donor, flow cytometry on a PBMC aliquot measured the percentage of naive CD45RAhigh/CD27high T cells. Taken from the germline V gene, the CDR1 and CDR2 loops are SGHVS and FNYEAQ. Trimming costs V 1 base and J 9 bases, and their ends lie 13 bases apart. Including the terminal cysteine and phenylalanine, the CDR3 comprises 14 residues. Only the CDR3 portion is preserved as DNA: 42 bases, with reading frame beginning at the first base. Libraries came from 5' RACE. The data were produced on an Illumina HiSeq 2500. A second 7 to 11 cycle PCR used a sample-barcoded 5' primer and a J-beta primer mix. A template-switch 5' adaptor carrying 12 random nucleotides introduced a unique molecular identifier onto each TCR beta cDNA molecule. At least 2.5 million CDR3-containing paired-end reads were obtained from each sample. First-strand cDNA was synthesized from all RNA with the Mint cDNA synthesis kit, primed by a TRBC-specific oligonucleotide. Following uracil-DNA glycosylase treatment, all cDNA underwent a first 18-cycle PCR with the universal primers M1SS and BC2_uni_R. The original pipeline was this. For normalization, 1 million high-quality reads were randomly selected from each sample, with every read carrying a distinct molecular identifier. Reads sharing molecular identifiers were discarded rather than binned into consensus sequences. MiTCR, with a Q25 quality threshold and the strictest error-elimination algorithm, was used for CDR3 identification, clonotype clustering and error correction. A nonparametric unseen species model with Euler transformation was used to estimate lower-bound total TCR beta diversity. The public reads were reprocessed in TCRdb via fastp at Q25 and MiXCR, keeping in-frame beta chains. Rows are combined by CDR3 protein, so each entry shows the most common genes and DNA. The V and J calls and clone size are TCRdb's, not the authors'. In all, the sample holds almost 1 million distinct CDR3 sequences, and just over 50% of those were seen once. About 21% of the sample is held by the ten biggest clonotypes.

Here is what the overall study found, with its caveats: Bulk unsorted PBMC profiling prevented conclusive comparison of naive and antigen-experienced compartments. The CMV infection status of donors was not known, potentially confounding age-related changes in expanded clonotypes. Estimates of total diversity based on one million sequenced T cells were regarded as lower bounds and as underestimates. The percentage of naive T cells measured by flow cytometry correlated strongly with observed TCR beta diversity. Observed TCR beta diversity per million T cells fell roughly linearly with age, and a significant reduction was already apparent by age about 43. Compared with the aged group, the long-lived group had more naive CD4+ T cells, fewer expanded clones and increased TCR diversity, a pattern suggesting age selection.

Sequenced input: blood. The sequence joins TRBV7-6 to TRBJ2-1; a tentative D match to TRBD1 spans 6 bases. The source of this sequence is an older woman in good health. CDR3 sequence: CASSLEQGKGEQFF. The nucleotide sequence is TGTGCCAGCAGCTTAGAGCAGGGGAAGGGTGAGCAGTTCTTC.